This TCR beta chain is drawn from a study of cytomegalovirus exposure and HLA in healthy donors. Study-level points and caveats: Looking again later, the authors saw that most CMV-associated TCR beta chains seemed HLA-restricted.

Only one count was recorded for this clone. Its antigen is currently unknown. A multiplex PCR was run with 60 Vbeta primers and 13 Jbeta primers. Using immunoSEQ multiplex PCR, the repertoire was profiled, and TCRdb retains in-frame clones only, with some absent. The table shows under 150,000 clones, with about 85% occurring only once. CDR3 length: 15 amino acids. Per germline, CDR1 MNHEY and CDR2 SMNVEV (reference sequence). J lost 3 bases, V lost 7 bases, and 10 bases had no gene match. This sequence joins TRBV27 and TRBJ2-3; 7 bases map to TRBD2. The origin of this receptor is a boy aged 5-17 years in good health and CMV-seronegative. Sequenced: PBMCs. The CDR3 loop reads CASTEWRETTDTQYF. Here the CDR3 DNA reads TGTGCCAGCACCGAATGGCGGGAGACAACAGATACGCAGTATTTT.